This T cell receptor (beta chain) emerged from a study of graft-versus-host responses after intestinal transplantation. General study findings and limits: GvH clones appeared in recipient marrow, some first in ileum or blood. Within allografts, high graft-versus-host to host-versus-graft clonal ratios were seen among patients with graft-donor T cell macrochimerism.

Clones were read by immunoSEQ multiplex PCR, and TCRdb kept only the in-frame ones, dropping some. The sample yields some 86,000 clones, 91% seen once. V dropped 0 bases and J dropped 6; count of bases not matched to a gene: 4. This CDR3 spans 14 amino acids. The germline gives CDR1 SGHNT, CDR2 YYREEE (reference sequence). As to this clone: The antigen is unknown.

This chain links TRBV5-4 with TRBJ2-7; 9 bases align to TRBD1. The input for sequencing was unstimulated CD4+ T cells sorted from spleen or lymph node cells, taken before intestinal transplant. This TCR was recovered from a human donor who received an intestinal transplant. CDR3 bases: TGTGCCAGCAGCTTGGGGGACAGGGCGGCCGAGCAGTACTTC. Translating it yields CASSLGDRAAEQYF.